This T cell receptor (beta chain) was captured by sequencing in a study of Ad26.COV2.S vaccination and SARS-CoV-2 variants. As for the study in general: Ad26.COV2.S shots went into the muscle once or twice, 56 days apart. Study outcomes and limitations: Non-spike TCR breadth was similar in vaccine and placebo recipients. An underestimation of total T cell responses may have resulted from the TCR breadth and depth analyses.

The data were produced by immunoSEQ multiplex PCR, yet TCRdb's version contains in-frame clones alone and is incomplete. The data show 300,000 to 350,000 clones, around four fifths seen once. The CDR3 is 15 residues long. V was clipped by 2 bases and J by 6 bases, with 14 bases between them. CDR1 and CDR2 from the germline V gene are SGHTA and FQGTGA. Treatment given: 19 received Ad26.COV2.S at low or high dose, single or two shots; 5 received placebo; per-sample allocation not given. Each sample was drawn 63 days after the first injection (of vaccine or placebo). The shot given was an Ad26 vector that makes Wuhan-strain SARS-CoV-2 spike. Regarding this clone: The antigen is not known.

The sequenced sample was peripheral blood, obtained in a trial of Ad26.COV2.S vaccine versus placebo. The TCR was taken from a person aged 18-65 years who received the Ad26.COV2.S COVID-19 vaccine or a placebo. The chain recombines TRBV7-3 with TRBJ2-4; perhaps D is TRBD1 or TRBD2 (5 bases each). For the CDR3, the DNA is TGTGCCAGCAGCTTAGGGGCAGCGGCGGGAAACATTCAGTACTTC. Protein sequence: CASSLGAAAGNIQYF.